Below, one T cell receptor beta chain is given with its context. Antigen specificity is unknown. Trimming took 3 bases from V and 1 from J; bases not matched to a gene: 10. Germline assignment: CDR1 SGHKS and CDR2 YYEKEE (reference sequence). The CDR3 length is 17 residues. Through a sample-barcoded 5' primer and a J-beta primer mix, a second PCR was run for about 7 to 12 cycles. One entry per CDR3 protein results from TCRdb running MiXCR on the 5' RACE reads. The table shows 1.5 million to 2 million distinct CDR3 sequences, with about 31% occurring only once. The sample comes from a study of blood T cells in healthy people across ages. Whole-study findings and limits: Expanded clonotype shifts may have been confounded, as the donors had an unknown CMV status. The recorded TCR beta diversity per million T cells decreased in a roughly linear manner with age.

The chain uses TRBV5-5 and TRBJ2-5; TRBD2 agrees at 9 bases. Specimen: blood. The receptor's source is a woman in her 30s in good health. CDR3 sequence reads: CASSSPRGAGGQETQYF. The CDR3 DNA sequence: TGTGCCAGCAGCTCCCCACGGGGAGCGGGGGGCCAAGAGACCCAGTACTTC.